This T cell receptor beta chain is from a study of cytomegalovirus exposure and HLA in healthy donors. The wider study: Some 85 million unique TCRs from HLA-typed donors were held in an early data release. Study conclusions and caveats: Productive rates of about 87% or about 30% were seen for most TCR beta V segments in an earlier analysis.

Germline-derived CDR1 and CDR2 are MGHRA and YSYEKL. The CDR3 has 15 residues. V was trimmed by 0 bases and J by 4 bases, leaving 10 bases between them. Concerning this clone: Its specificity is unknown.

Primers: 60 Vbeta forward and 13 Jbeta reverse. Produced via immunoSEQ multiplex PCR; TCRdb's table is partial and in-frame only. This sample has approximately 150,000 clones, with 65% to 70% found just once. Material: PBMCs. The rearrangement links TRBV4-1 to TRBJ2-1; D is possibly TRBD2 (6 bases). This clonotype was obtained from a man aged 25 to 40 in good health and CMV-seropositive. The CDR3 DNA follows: TGCGCCAGCAGCCAAGATTCCGGGGGTTACAATGAGCAGTTCTTC. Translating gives CASSQDSGGYNEQFF.